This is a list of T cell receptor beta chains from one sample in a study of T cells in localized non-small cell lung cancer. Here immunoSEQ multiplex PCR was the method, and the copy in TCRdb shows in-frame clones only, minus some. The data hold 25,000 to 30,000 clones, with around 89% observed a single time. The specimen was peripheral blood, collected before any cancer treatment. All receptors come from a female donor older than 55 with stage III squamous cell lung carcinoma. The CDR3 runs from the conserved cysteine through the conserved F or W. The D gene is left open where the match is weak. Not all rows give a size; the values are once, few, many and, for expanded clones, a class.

DNA: TGTGCCAGTAGTCGGGGACCGGGAGGGCCGGAGGAGACCCAGTACTTC
CDR3: CASSRGPGGPEETQYF
D: TRBD2
V: TRBV19
size: .
J: TRBJ2-5

DNA: TGTGCCAGCAGTGTAGGCAGCGGGGGGGCCTGGTACGAGCAGTACTTC
CDR3: CASSVGSGGAWYEQYF
D: TRBD2
V: TRBV6-1
size: .
J: TRBJ2-7

DNA: TGTGCCAGCAGCTTATCAGGGGAAGCTTTCTTT
CDR3: CASSLSGEAFF
D: .
V: TRBV11-2
size: .
J: TRBJ1-1

DNA: TGTGTCAGCGCGGGAGGGCAGTCAAATCAGCCCCAGCATTTT
CDR3: CVSAGGQSNQPQHF
D: .
V: TRBV6-1
size: once
J: TRBJ1-5

DNA: TGCGCCACCGCCGATTTAACAATGACCCAGTACTTC
CDR3: CATADLTMTQYF
D: .
V: TRBV10-2
size: once
J: TRBJ2-5

DNA: TGTGCCAGCTCATCTACAGGGGGAACTAACTATGGCTACACCTTC
CDR3: CASSSTGGTNYGYTF
D: TRBD1
V: TRBV18
size: .
J: TRBJ1-2

DNA: TGTGCCAGCAGCAAACGGACAGACCAAGAGACCCAGTACTTC
CDR3: CASSKRTDQETQYF
D: .
V: TRBV21-1
size: .
J: TRBJ2-5

DNA: TGTGCCAGCAGTTTATCGACTGGACACAATGAGCAGTTCTTC
CDR3: CASSLSTGHNEQFF
D: .
V: TRBV27
size: .
J: TRBJ2-1

DNA: TGTGCCAGCAGTCCATCGGGACTAGCGGGGGGGAGTGAGCAGTTCTTC
CDR3: CASSPSGLAGGSEQFF
D: TRBD2
V: TRBV27
size: .
J: TRBJ2-1

DNA: TGCGCCAGCGGCTCGACATGGCTTGGGGTCGCTACCTACAATGAGCAGTTCTTC
CDR3: CASGSTWLGVATYNEQFF
D: .
V: TRBV23-1
size: .
J: TRBJ2-1

DNA: TGTGCCAGCAGCCCAGACAGGGTCAGTAGTAACTATGGCTACACCTTC
CDR3: CASSPDRVSSNYGYTF
D: TRBD1
V: TRBV11-2
size: .
J: TRBJ1-2

DNA: TGCGCCAGCAGCCAAGGGCGGGATGCGAATCAGCCCCAGCATTTT
CDR3: CASSQGRDANQPQHF
D: .
V: TRBV4-3
size: .
J: TRBJ1-5

DNA: TGTGCCAGCAGCTTAAGGGGTTTCCAGACAGTTACTCCCGAGCAGTACTTC
CDR3: CASSLRGFQTVTPEQYF
D: .
V: TRBV7-3
size: .
J: TRBJ2-7

DNA: TGTGCCAGCAGACCGGGACAGGGGGCGATCGAGCAGTACTTC
CDR3: CASRPGQGAIEQYF
D: TRBD1
V: TRBV28
size: .
J: TRBJ2-7

DNA: TGTGCCAGCATCACCTTAGGGGCAACAGGTAGTTACAATGAGCAGTTCTTC
CDR3: CASITLGATGSYNEQFF
D: .
V: TRBV7-2
size: .
J: TRBJ2-1

DNA: TGTGCCAGCAGCCCCAGGACAGGGGACGAAAAACTGTTTTTT
CDR3: CASSPRTGDEKLFF
D: TRBD1
V: TRBV7-9
size: .
J: TRBJ1-4

DNA: TGTGCCAGCAGGGGCGGGCGGACCCTCTACGAGCAGTACTTC
CDR3: CASRGGRTLYEQYF
D: .
V: TRBV2
size: few
J: TRBJ2-7

DNA: TGTGCCAGCAGTTATCAGCGGGGGAACACAGATACGCAGTATTTT
CDR3: CASSYQRGNTDTQYF
D: TRBD2
V: TRBV27
size: .
J: TRBJ2-3

DNA: TGTGCCGCTTCAAGTTGGGCGACGGGGCCAGCCAAAAACATTCAGTACTTC
CDR3: CAASSWATGPAKNIQYF
D: .
V: TRBV28
size: .
J: TRBJ2-4

DNA: TGCGCCAGCAATGAGGGGCTGAACACTGAAGCTTTCTTT
CDR3: CASNEGLNTEAFF
D: .
V: TRBV10-2
size: .
J: TRBJ1-1

DNA: TGTGCCAGCAGTTGGACTAGCGGGGTAATCTACAATGAGCAGTTCTTC
CDR3: CASSWTSGVIYNEQFF
D: TRBD2
V: TRBV5-5
size: .
J: TRBJ2-1

DNA: TGTGCCAGCAGCTTAGCAGGGGTTGCCTACGAGCAGTACTTC
CDR3: CASSLAGVAYEQYF
D: .
V: TRBV7-9
size: medium-sized
J: TRBJ2-7

DNA: TGCGCCAGCAGCCAAGACTGGGGGTCTGGCTATGGCTACACCTTC
CDR3: CASSQDWGSGYGYTF
D: .
V: TRBV4-3
size: .
J: TRBJ1-2

DNA: TGTGCCAGCAGTCGGATGGGGATGAACACTGAAGCTTTCTTT
CDR3: CASSRMGMNTEAFF
D: .
V: TRBV6-5
size: .
J: TRBJ1-1

DNA: TGTGCCAGCAGACCCTATGGGACTAGCCCCACCGGGACCCAGTACTTC
CDR3: CASRPYGTSPTGTQYF
D: TRBD2
V: TRBV6-6
size: once
J: TRBJ2-5

DNA: TGTGCCAGCAGTTTACCTTTACGGAGGGACACCCTCTCCTACGAGCAGTACTTC
CDR3: CASSLPLRRDTLSYEQYF
D: .
V: TRBV28
size: .
J: TRBJ2-7

DNA: TGTGCCAGCAGCGCTTATGGGATCTACGAGCAGTACTTC
CDR3: CASSAYGIYEQYF
D: .
V: TRBV11-2
size: .
J: TRBJ2-7

DNA: TGTGCCAGCAGCTTAGTGATTACCACTATGAACACTGAAGCTTTCTTT
CDR3: CASSLVITTMNTEAFF
D: .
V: TRBV11-2
size: .
J: TRBJ1-1

DNA: TGTGCCAGCAACTTCTGGGGCTCTGGAAACACCATATATTTT
CDR3: CASNFWGSGNTIYF
D: .
V: TRBV28
size: .
J: TRBJ1-3

DNA: TGTGCCAGCACTTTGGAGACAGAGAACACTGAAGCTTTCTTT
CDR3: CASTLETENTEAFF
D: .
V: TRBV11-2
size: once
J: TRBJ1-1

DNA: TGTGCCAGCAGCTTGGAGGCGCCACCCCTCCACTTT
CDR3: CASSLEAPPLHF
D: .
V: TRBV5-5
size: .
J: TRBJ1-6

DNA: TGCGCCAGCCGGGGGGGTTTCGAATCGGCTGGAAACACCATATATTTT
CDR3: CASRGGFESAGNTIYF
D: .
V: TRBV10-2
size: .
J: TRBJ1-3

DNA: TGTGCCAGCAGCTTAGGGTACCCCAATGAGCAGTTCTTC
CDR3: CASSLGYPNEQFF
D: .
V: TRBV11-2
size: once
J: TRBJ2-1

DNA: TGTGCCAGCAGCCCGTGGGACAGCCCTAACTATGGCTACACCTTC
CDR3: CASSPWDSPNYGYTF
D: TRBD1
V: TRBV7-9
size: .
J: TRBJ1-2

DNA: TGCGCCAGCAGCTGGACCGGGGGCAGGGGGAACACCGGGGAGCTGTTTTTT
CDR3: CASSWTGGRGNTGELFF
D: .
V: TRBV5-1
size: .
J: TRBJ2-2

DNA: TGTGCCAGCAGCCTCCTCGGACTAGCGGGGCGGACCCAGTACTTC
CDR3: CASSLLGLAGRTQYF
D: TRBD2
V: TRBV7-2
size: .
J: TRBJ2-5

DNA: TGTGCCAGCAGCTCCGGCTCTGGAAACACCATATATTTT
CDR3: CASSSGSGNTIYF
D: .
V: TRBV7-2
size: .
J: TRBJ1-3

DNA: TGTGCCAGCAGCTTAGAGTTGGGTAATGAAAAACTGTTTTTT
CDR3: CASSLELGNEKLFF
D: .
V: TRBV7-9
size: .
J: TRBJ1-4

DNA: TGCGCCAGCAGCCAAGCTGGGGGAGAGACCCAGTACTTC
CDR3: CASSQAGGETQYF
D: .
V: TRBV4-1
size: .
J: TRBJ2-5

DNA: TGTGCCAGCAGTGAATGGCAGGGGATCCAGCCCCAGCATTTT
CDR3: CASSEWQGIQPQHF
D: .
V: TRBV2
size: once
J: TRBJ1-5

DNA: TGTGCCAGTAGACCAAAGGGGGATATTGGCAATGAGCAGTTCTTC
CDR3: CASRPKGDIGNEQFF
D: .
V: TRBV19
size: .
J: TRBJ2-1

DNA: TGTGCCATCAGTGAGTCTCAAGAGCGGGAGGGCCTCTACGAGCAGTACTTC
CDR3: CAISESQEREGLYEQYF
D: TRBD2
V: TRBV10-3
size: .
J: TRBJ2-7

DNA: TGTGCCAGCAGCTTAGCGCTTAGTCGGACTGAAGCTTTCTTT
CDR3: CASSLALSRTEAFF
D: .
V: TRBV7-2
size: few
J: TRBJ1-1

DNA: TGTGCCAGCAGCCTAGGGACGGCTGAAGCTTTCTTT
CDR3: CASSLGTAEAFF
D: .
V: TRBV25-1
size: once
J: TRBJ1-1

DNA: TGCGCCAGCAGCTTGGGGGACAGGGGTAACGGTGGCTACACCTTC
CDR3: CASSLGDRGNGGYTF
D: TRBD1
V: TRBV5-1
size: .
J: TRBJ1-2

DNA: TGTGCCAGCAGCTTTGAGGAGAACACTGAAGCTTTCTTT
CDR3: CASSFEENTEAFF
D: .
V: TRBV5-6
size: .
J: TRBJ1-1

DNA: TGTGCCAGCAGTGTGAGCGGGGTGGAGCAGTTCTTC
CDR3: CASSVSGVEQFF
D: TRBD2
V: TRBV2
size: .
J: TRBJ2-1

DNA: TGTGCCAGCAGCTTGTTAATAAGCGATAGTTCACCCCTCCACTTT
CDR3: CASSLLISDSSPLHF
D: .
V: TRBV5-6
size: .
J: TRBJ1-6

DNA: TGTGCCAGCAGCTTGGTCGACAGGGGTACGGGAAACACCATATATTTT
CDR3: CASSLVDRGTGNTIYF
D: TRBD1
V: TRBV5-6
size: .
J: TRBJ1-3

DNA: TGTGCCAGCAGCCGCCTCAGAGGCGACGAGACCCAGTACTTC
CDR3: CASSRLRGDETQYF
D: .
V: TRBV6-5
size: .
J: TRBJ2-5

DNA: TGTGCCAGTAGTCCCGGGACAGGGGGGAGTCAGCCCCAGCATTTT
CDR3: CASSPGTGGSQPQHF
D: TRBD1
V: TRBV19
size: .
J: TRBJ1-5

DNA: TGCAGCGTCGAAGCCGACCTTACAGGGCGAGGCTATGGCTACACCTTC
CDR3: CSVEADLTGRGYGYTF
D: .
V: TRBV29-1
size: .
J: TRBJ1-2

DNA: TGTGCCAGCAGCTTAATGGGACAGGGGTACAATGAGCAGTTCTTC
CDR3: CASSLMGQGYNEQFF
D: TRBD1
V: TRBV7-3
size: .
J: TRBJ2-1